The clone carrying this T cell receptor beta chain has a single count. Antigen specificity is unknown. The protocol was immunoSEQ multiplex PCR, while the TCRdb copy is restricted to in-frame clones and leaves out a portion. The sample yields some 170,000 clones, about nine tenths seen once. The CDR3 loop spans 14 amino acids. V shed 4 bases and J shed 2 bases, with 12 bases lying between them. The germline CDR1 and CDR2 sequences are SNHLY and FYNNEI. This entry is derived from a study of cytomegalovirus exposure and HLA in healthy donors. Study-wide points: Altogether, around 160 TCR beta chains were recorded as cytomegalovirus-associated.

This chain uses TRBV2 with TRBJ2-7; possible D gene TRBD2, 6 bases. This sequence was found in a man younger than 35 in good health and CMV-seropositive. Sequencing was performed on PBMCs. The CDR3 is CASSGDFLTYEQYF. The CDR3 nucleotides are TGTGCCAGCAGTGGGGACTTCCTTACCTACGAGCAGTACTTC.